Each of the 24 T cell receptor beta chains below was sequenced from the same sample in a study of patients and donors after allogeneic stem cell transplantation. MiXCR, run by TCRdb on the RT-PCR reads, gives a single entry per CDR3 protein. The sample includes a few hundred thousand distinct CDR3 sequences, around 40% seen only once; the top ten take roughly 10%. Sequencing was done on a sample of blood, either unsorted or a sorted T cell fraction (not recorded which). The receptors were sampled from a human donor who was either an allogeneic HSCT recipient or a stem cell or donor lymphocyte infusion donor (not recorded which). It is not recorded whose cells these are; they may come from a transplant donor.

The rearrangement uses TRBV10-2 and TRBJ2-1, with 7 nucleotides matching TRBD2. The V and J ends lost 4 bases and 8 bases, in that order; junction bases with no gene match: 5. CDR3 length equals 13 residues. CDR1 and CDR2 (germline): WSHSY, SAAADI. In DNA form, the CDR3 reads TGCGCCAGCAGTGGTTGGGCGGGGGATGAGCAGTTCTTC. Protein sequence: CASSGWAGDEQFF.

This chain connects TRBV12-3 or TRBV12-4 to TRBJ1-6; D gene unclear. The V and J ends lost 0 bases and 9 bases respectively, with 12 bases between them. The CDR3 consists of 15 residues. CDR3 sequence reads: CASSLARLGGSPLHF. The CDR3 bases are TGTGCCAGCAGTTTAGCGCGGCTCGGCGGTTCACCCCTCCACTTT.

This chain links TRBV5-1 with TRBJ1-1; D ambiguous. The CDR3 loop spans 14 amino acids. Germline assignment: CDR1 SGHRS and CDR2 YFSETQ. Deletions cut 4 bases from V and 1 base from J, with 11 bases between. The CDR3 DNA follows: TGCGCCAGCAGCCAAACCACGGGGAACACTGAAGCTTTCTTT. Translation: CASSQTTGNTEAFF.

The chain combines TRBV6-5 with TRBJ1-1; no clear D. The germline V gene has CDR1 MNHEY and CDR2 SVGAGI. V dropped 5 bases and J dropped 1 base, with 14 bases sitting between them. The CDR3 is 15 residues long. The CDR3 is CASSVSGLPNTEAFF. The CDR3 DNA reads TGTGCCAGCAGTGTGAGTGGTCTGCCGAACACTGAAGCTTTCTTT.

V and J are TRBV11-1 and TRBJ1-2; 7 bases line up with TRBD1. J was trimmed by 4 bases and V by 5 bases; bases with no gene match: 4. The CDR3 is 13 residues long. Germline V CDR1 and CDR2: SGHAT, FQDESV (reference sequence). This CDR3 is CASSVPGGYGYTF. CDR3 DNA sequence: TGTGCCAGCAGCGTCCCAGGGGGCTATGGCTACACCTTC.

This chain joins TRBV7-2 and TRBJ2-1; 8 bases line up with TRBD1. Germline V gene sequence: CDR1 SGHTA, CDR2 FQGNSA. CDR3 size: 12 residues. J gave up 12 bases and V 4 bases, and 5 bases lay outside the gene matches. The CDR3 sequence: CASSSDGQGQFF. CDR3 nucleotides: TGTGCCAGCAGCTCAGACGGACAGGGGCAGTTCTTC.

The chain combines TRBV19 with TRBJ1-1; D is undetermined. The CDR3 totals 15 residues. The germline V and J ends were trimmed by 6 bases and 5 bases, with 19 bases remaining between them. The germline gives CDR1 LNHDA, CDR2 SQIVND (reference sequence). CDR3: CASRPQWSRATEAFF. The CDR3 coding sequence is TGTGCCAGTAGACCTCAGTGGTCCCGGGCTACTGAAGCTTTCTTT.

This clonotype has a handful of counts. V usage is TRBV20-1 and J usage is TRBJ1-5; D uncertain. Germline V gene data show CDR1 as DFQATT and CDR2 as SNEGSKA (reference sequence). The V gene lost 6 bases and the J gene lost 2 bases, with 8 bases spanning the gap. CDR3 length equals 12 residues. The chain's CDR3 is CSAIRGNQPQHF. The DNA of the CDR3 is TGCAGTGCCATTCGGGGCAATCAGCCCCAGCATTTT.

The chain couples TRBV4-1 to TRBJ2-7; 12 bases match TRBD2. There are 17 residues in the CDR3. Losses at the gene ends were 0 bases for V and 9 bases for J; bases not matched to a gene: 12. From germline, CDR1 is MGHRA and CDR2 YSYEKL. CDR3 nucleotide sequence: TGCGCCAGCAGCCAAGATCCCACTAGCGGGGGGAAGGAAGGGCAGTACTTC. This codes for CASSQDPTSGGKEGQYF.

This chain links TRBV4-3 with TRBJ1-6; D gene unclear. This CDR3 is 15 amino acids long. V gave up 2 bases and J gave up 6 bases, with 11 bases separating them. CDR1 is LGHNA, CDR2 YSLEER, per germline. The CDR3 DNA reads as TGCGCCAGCAGCCAATTGGGTGGTGGTAATTCACCCCTCCACTTT. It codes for CASSQLGGGNSPLHF.

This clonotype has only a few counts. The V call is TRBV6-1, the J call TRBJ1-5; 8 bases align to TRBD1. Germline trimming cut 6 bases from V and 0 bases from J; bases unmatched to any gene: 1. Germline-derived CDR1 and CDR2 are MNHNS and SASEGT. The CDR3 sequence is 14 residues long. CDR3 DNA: TGTGCCAGCAGGGACAGGGCTAGCAATCAGCCCCAGCATTTT. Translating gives CASRDRASNQPQHF.

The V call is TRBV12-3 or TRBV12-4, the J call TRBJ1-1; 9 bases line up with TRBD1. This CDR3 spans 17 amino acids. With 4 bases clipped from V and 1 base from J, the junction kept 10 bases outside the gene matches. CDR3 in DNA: TGTGCCAGCAGTTCACGACACAGGGGGCGAGGGAACACTGAAGCTTTCTTT. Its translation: CASSSRHRGRGNTEAFF.

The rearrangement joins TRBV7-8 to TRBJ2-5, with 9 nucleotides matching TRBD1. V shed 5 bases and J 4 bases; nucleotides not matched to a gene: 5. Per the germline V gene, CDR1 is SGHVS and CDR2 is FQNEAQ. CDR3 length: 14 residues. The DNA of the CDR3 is TGTGCCAGCAGCAGTCGACAGGGGGTAGAGACCCAGTACTTC. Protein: CASSSRQGVETQYF.

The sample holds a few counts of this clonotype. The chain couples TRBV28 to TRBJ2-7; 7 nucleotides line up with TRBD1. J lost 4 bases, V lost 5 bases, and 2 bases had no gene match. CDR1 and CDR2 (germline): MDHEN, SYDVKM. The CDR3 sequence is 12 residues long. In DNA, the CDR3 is TGTGCCAGCAGTCCGGGACAGTACGAGCAGTACTTC. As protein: CASSPGQYEQYF. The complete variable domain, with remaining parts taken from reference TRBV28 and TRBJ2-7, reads DVKVTQSSRYLVKRTGEKVFLECVQDMDHENMFWYRQDPGLGLRLIYFSYDVKMKEKGDIPEGYSVSREKKERFSLILESASTNQTSMYLCASSPGQYEQYFGPGTRLTVT.

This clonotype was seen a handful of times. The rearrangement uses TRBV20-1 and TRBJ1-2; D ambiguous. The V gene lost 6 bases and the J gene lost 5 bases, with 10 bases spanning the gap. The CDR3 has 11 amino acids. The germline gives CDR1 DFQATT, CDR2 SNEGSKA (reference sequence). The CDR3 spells CSAPLQYGYTF. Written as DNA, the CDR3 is TGCAGTGCCCCCCTGCAATATGGCTACACCTTC.

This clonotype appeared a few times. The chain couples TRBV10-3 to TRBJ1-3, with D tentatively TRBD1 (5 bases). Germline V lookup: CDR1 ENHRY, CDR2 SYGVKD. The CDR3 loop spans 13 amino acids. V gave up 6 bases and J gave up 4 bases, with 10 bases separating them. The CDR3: CAISRQLGNTIYF. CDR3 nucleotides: TGTGCCATCAGCCGACAGTTGGGAAACACCATATATTTT.

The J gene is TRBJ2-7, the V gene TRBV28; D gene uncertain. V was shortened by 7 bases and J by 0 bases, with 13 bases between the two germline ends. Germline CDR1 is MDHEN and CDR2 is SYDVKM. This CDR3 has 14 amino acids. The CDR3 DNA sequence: TGTGCCAGCAAAATCCAGGTTCTCTCCTACGAGCAGTACTTC. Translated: CASKIQVLSYEQYF.

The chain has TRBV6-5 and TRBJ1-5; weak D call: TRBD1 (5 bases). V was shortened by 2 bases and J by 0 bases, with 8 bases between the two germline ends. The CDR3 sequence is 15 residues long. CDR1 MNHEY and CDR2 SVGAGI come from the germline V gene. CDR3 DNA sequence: TGTGCCAGCAGTTACGGGACGGGTAGCAATCAGCCCCAGCATTTT. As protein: CASSYGTGSNQPQHF.

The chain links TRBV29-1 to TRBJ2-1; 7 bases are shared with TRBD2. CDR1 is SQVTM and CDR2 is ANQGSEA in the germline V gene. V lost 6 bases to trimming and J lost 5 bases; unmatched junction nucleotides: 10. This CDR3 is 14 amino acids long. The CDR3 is CSVRGTTLDNEQFF. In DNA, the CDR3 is TGCAGCGTCCGAGGGACTACCCTTGACAATGAGCAGTTCTTC.

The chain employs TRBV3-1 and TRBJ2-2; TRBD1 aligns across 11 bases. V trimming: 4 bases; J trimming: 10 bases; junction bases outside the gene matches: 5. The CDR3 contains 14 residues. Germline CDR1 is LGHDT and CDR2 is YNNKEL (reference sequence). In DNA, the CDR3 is TGTGCCAGCAGCCGGGGGACAGGGGGTCCGGAGCTGTTTTTT. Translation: CASSRGTGGPELFF.

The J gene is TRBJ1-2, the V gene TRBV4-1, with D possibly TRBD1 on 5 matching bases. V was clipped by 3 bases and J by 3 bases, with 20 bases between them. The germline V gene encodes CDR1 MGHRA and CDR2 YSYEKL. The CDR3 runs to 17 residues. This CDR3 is CASSHPPRADTDYGYTF. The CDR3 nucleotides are TGCGCCAGCAGCCACCCACCTCGGGCGGACACAGACTATGGCTACACCTTC.

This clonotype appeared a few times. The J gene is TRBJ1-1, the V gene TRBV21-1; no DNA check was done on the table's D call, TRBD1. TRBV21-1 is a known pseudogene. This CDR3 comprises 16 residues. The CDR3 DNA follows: TGTGCCAGCAGCGACCCGGGACAGGATATGAACACTGAAGCTTTCTTT. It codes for CASSDPGQDMNTEAFF.

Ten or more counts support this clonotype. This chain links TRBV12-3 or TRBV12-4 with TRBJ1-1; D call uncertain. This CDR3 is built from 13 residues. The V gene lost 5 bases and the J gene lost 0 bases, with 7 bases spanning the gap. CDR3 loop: CASSPPMNTEAFF. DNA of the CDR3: TGTGCCAGCAGTCCCCCCATGAACACTGAAGCTTTCTTT.

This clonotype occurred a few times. Here the CDR3 DNA reads TGTGCCAGCAGCTCGACTGACTCCTACGAGCAGTACTTC. This translates into CASSSTDSYEQYF. The rearrangement joins TRBV5-5 to TRBJ2-7; D unresolved. Germline values: CDR1 SGHKS, CDR2 YYEKEE (reference sequence). Trimming pared 3 bases from V and 0 bases from J, leaving 7 bases between. CDR3 length equals 13 residues.